The sample holds many counts of the clone carrying this T cell receptor beta chain. The sample is drawn from a study of glioma-infiltrating T cells. Using RNA template, CDR3s of TCR alpha and beta were amplified with iRepertoire arm-PCR. TCRdb re-analysed the multiplex PCR reads in MiXCR, keeping a single row per CDR3 protein. The data show 150,000 to 200,000 distinct CDR3 sequences, 30% to 40% seen once. This TCR was recovered from a human donor with low-grade glioma or glioblastoma, undergoing nonglioma brain surgery, or in good health (not recorded which). The source material was glioma tissue, nonneoplastic brain tissue, or PBMCs (not recorded which).

CDR3 sequence reads: CASMDRDNSPLHF. In nucleotides, the CDR3 is TGTGCCAGCATGGACAGAGATAATTCACCCCTCCACTTT. This sequence joins TRBV7-9 and TRBJ1-6, with D perhaps matching TRBD1 (6 bases). The ends were cut back, 7 bases at V and 5 bases at J, with 9 bases in the middle. Germline assignment: CDR1 SEHNR and CDR2 FQNEAQ (reference sequence). The CDR3 spans 13 residues.